These 16 T cell receptor beta chains were all obtained from the same sample, sequenced in a study of metastatic and nonmetastatic thyroid tumors. No treatment had been given to any patient before thyroid surgery. TCRdb used MiXCR to call clones anew from the PCR reads. The sample carries 25,000 to 35,000 clones, 30% recorded once. Specimen: blood. Every receptor here comes from a female donor with papillary thyroid cancer or a benign thyroid nodule (not recorded which). Some clones in this sample may be carry-over from other donors' samples.

V gene TRBV20-1 combines with J gene TRBJ2-7, with D tentatively TRBD1 (6 bases). The germline V and J ends were trimmed by 4 bases and 0 bases, with 10 bases remaining between them. The CDR3 spans 13 residues. Germline assignment: CDR1 DFQATT and CDR2 SNEGSKA (reference sequence). CDR3 sequence (DNA): TGCAGTGCTAAAGACAGGTACTCCTACGAGCAGTACTTC. Amino acid sequence: CSAKDRYSYEQYF.

In regard to this clone: One end of the junction varies from germline; a read error may be responsible. The chain joins TRBV5-6 to TRBJ2-7; 8 bases are a match to TRBD2. CDR3 length equals 15 residues. Germline V gene sequence: CDR1 SGHDT, CDR2 YYEEEE. CDR3 residues: CASRLGLAGYGEQYF. For the CDR3, the DNA is TGTGCCAGCAGATTGGGGTTAGCGGGATACGGAGAGCAGTACTTC.

The chain has TRBV4-3 and TRBJ1-2; 11 nucleotides line up with TRBD1. The CDR3 contains 13 residues. Trimming at V came to 1 base and at J to 8 bases, leaving 0 bases not matched to a gene. The V gene's germline CDR1 is LGHNA and CDR2 YSLEER. CDR3 region: CASSQGTGGGYTF. Here the CDR3 DNA reads TGCGCCAGCAGCCAAGGGACAGGGGGCGGCTACACCTTC.

This clone was detected ten times or more. Other nucleotide sequences from this sample produce the same CDR3. This sequence joins TRBV29-1 and TRBJ1-5, with TRBD1 matching over 8 bases. V trimming: 7 bases; J trimming: 9 bases; junction bases outside the gene matches: 8. Germline loops: CDR1 SQVTM, CDR2 ANQGSEA. The CDR3 runs 12 residues. CDR3 in amino acids: CSARQGIGPQHF. CDR3 coding DNA: TGCAGCGCAAGACAGGGGATAGGGCCCCAGCATTTT. The full variable domain, with the rest looked up from reference TRBV29-1 and TRBJ1-5, is SAVISQKPSRDICQRGTSLTIQCQVDSQVTMMFWYRQQPGQSLTLIATANQGSEATYESGFVIDKFPISRPNLTFSTLTVSNMSPEDSSIYLCSARQGIGPQHFGDGTRLSIL.

This clone occurred many times. The chain carries TRBV30 and TRBJ2-2; 10 bases match TRBD2. Germline values: CDR1 GTSNPN, CDR2 SVGIG (reference sequence). CDR3 length: 15 residues. V dropped 2 bases and J dropped 1; count of bases not matched to a gene: 1. This chain's CDR3 is CAWSPSGRNTGELFF. The DNA for the CDR3 is TGTGCCTGGAGTCCTAGCGGGAGGAACACCGGGGAGCTGTTTTTT.

The sample holds many counts of this clone. The sample has other DNA sequences that encode this CDR3 too. This chain links TRBV10-3 with TRBJ2-3; D remains ambiguous. The CDR3 runs 14 residues. V was shortened by 7 bases and J by 1 base, with 12 bases between the two germline ends. The germline V gene encodes CDR1 ENHRY and CDR2 SYGVKD. CDR3 DNA: TGTGCCATCAAAAGACCTGGGGGCACAGATACGCAGTATTTT. This translates into CAIKRPGGTDTQYF.

The CDR3 nucleotides are TGTGCCTGGAGTCGGCTAGCTGATGACAATGAGCAGTTCTTC. It is translated as CAWSRLADDNEQFF. This chain joins TRBV30 and TRBJ2-1; tentatively, D is TRBD2 (5 bases). Germline CDR1 GTSNPN, CDR2 SVGIG (reference sequence). The CDR3 runs to 14 residues. Trimming shortened V by 2 bases and J by 5 bases, and 13 bases separated the two germline ends.

This clone was seen many times. A single base separates this from a much larger clone, so it may be a read error. The sample has other DNA sequences that encode this CDR3 too. The chain carries TRBV7-3 and TRBJ2-1, with 7 bases lining up with TRBD1. The length of the CDR3 is 13 residues. Germline values: CDR1 SGHTA, CDR2 FQGTGA. The CDR3 spells CASSSYTGTELFF. The CDR3 DNA reads TGTGCCAGCAGCTCCTACACCGGGACAGAGCTGTTCTTC. The entire variable domain, with the rest obtained from reference TRBV7-3 and TRBJ2-1, is as follows: GAGVSQTPSNKVTEKGKYVELRCDPISGHTALYWYRQSLGQGPEFLIYFQGTGAADDSGLPNDRFFAVRPEGSVSTLKIQRTERGDSAVYLCASSSYTGTELFFGPGTRLTVL.

By sample fraction, this clone is medium-sized. The genes are TRBV6-2 or TRBV6-3 and TRBJ2-7; 7 bases fit TRBD1. Trimming took 6 bases from V and 3 from J; bases not matched to a gene: 11. CDR3 length: 15 residues. Germline V gene lookup returns CDR1 MNHEY and CDR2 SVGEGT. The CDR3 is CASRMTTGSGYEQYF. CDR3 bases: TGTGCCAGCAGGATGACGACAGGGTCTGGCTACGAGCAGTACTTC.

V and J are TRBV10-3 and TRBJ2-2; TRBD1 or TRBD2 may be the D gene (5 bases each). The germline V gene has CDR1 ENHRY and CDR2 SYGVKD. V lost 6 bases, J lost 4 bases, and 18 bases lay in between. The CDR3 spans 16 residues. CDR3 sequence: CAIRTAVRSSTGELFF. CDR3 coding DNA: TGTGCCATCAGGACAGCGGTGAGATCGAGCACCGGGGAGCTGTTTTTT.

The table lists this clone with many counts. The chain uses TRBV11-1 and TRBJ1-3; the D is unclear. Germline V gene sequence: CDR1 SGHAT, CDR2 FQDESV (reference sequence). This CDR3 spans 16 amino acids. With 2 bases removed from V and 3 bases from J, the gap between germline ends came to 14 bases. For the CDR3, the DNA is TGTGCCAGCAGCTTACTGAGGCGGGGATATGGAAACACCATATATTTT. It codes for CASSLLRRGYGNTIYF. Full variable domain (missing parts from reference TRBV11-1 and TRBJ1-3): EAEVAQSPRYKITEKSQAVAFWCDPISGHATLYWYRQILGQGPELLVQFQDESVVDDSQLPKDRFSAERLKGVDSTLKIQPAELGDSAMYLCASSLLRRGYGNTIYFGEGSWLTVV.

This clone came up a few times. V and J are TRBV27 and TRBJ2-1, with a weak D call TRBD2 (6 bases). Germline V CDR1 and CDR2: MNHEY, SMNVEV (reference sequence). CDR3 length: 12 residues. Trimming pared 2 bases from V and 7 bases from J, leaving 6 bases between. CDR3: CASSLGGNEQFF. The DNA of the CDR3 is TGTGCCAGCAGTTTAGGGGGGAATGAGCAGTTCTTC.

The chain recombines TRBV28 with TRBJ1-1; D possibly corresponds to TRBD1 (6 bases). The CDR3 runs to 15 residues. Trimming removed 7 bases from V and 5 bases from J, with 20 bases in between. Looked up from germline, CDR1 is MDHEN and CDR2 is SYDVKM. The CDR3 reads CASTSAQGRMTEAFF. The DNA of the CDR3 is TGTGCCAGCACCTCAGCCCAGGGGAGAATGACTGAAGCTTTCTTT.

There are many counts of this clone. V usage is TRBV19 and J usage is TRBJ1-4; D unresolved. Trimming removed 3 bases from V and 4 bases from J, with 15 bases in between. The length of the CDR3 is 16 residues. CDR1 LNHDA and CDR2 SQIVND come from the germline V gene (reference sequence). CDR3 DNA sequence: TGTGCCAGTAGTATGCATCGGACGGCCGATAATGAAAAACTGTTTTTT. Amino acids: CASSMHRTADNEKLFF.

The chain is built from TRBV11-2 and TRBJ1-1; D gene ambiguous. The CDR3 spans 16 residues. The germline V gene encodes CDR1 SGHAT and CDR2 FQNNGV. V lost 2 bases and J lost 0, with 13 bases in between. The DNA of the CDR3 is TGTGCCAGCAGCTTAATGCTTTCTTCAATGAACACTGAAGCTTTCTTT. Its translation is CASSLMLSSMNTEAFF.

This clone was seen repeatedly, ten times or more. V usage is TRBV9 and J usage is TRBJ1-1; a weak D match, TRBD1 (5 bases). The germline gives CDR1 SGDLS, CDR2 YYNGEE. Between the trimmed V and J ends, which lost 5 bases and 0 bases, there was a span of 8 bases. This CDR3 is built from 13 residues. CDR3 residues: CASRGPLNTEAFF. The CDR3 DNA reads TGTGCCAGCAGGGGACCCTTGAACACTGAAGCTTTCTTT.